This note documents a single T cell receptor beta chain sequence. The record originates from a study of shared T cell receptors in the human thymus. This CDR3 is 18 amino acids long. The V segment lost 0 bases and the J segment 0 bases; nucleotides outside the gene matches: 7. CDR1 and CDR2 from the germline V gene are LGHNA and YSLEER. Here immunoSEQ multiplex PCR was the method, and the copy in TCRdb shows in-frame clones only, minus some. Among hundreds of thousands of clones listed, approximately 78% were seen once. These data also formed part of another study, on human thymus T cells.

This chain joins TRBV4-3 and TRBJ2-1; 8 nucleotides line up with TRBD2. The source is a boy under two years old with a congenital heart defect. Material: thymocytes. CDR3 nucleotide sequence: TGCGCCAGCAGCCAAGATGTTCACGGGAGGGGCTCCTACAATGAGCAGTTCTTC. Its protein is CASSQDVHGRGSYNEQFF.